Shown below are 30 T cell receptor beta chains from a single sample sequenced in a study of somatic mutations in cytotoxic T cells in rheumatoid arthritis. Profiled with immunoSEQ multiplex PCR; TCRdb holds only in-frame clones, not every one. Among under 5,500 clones, 80% were seen once, and the ten largest hold over 25%. What was sequenced was CD8+ T cells sorted from blood. The origin of the receptors is a woman aged 55-75 years with rheumatoid arthritis.

This clone is a singleton in its sample. The J gene is TRBJ2-5, the V gene TRBV6-5; tentatively, D is TRBD1 (6 bases). Germline CDR1 and CDR2: MNHEY and SVGAGI. V was pared by 7 bases and J by 5 bases, with 17 bases between. The CDR3 contains 14 residues. CDR3 DNA sequence: TGTGCCAGCACCAACTCGGACAGATGGGAGACCCAGTACTTC. This codes for CASTNSDRWETQYF.

The chain joins TRBV5-1 to TRBJ2-2, with D tentatively TRBD2 (5 bases). The CDR3 contains 12 residues. The V end was cut by 7 bases, the J end by 5 bases, with 9 bases between. Germline V lookup: CDR1 SGHRS, CDR2 YFSETQ. The CDR3 loop reads CASGSITGELFF. Here the CDR3 DNA reads TGCGCCAGCGGGAGCATAACCGGGGAGCTGTTTTTT.

V and J are TRBV11-1 and TRBJ2-5, with TRBD2 matching 12 bases. The CDR3 loop spans 16 amino acids. Germline CDR1 reads SGHAT; CDR2 reads FQDESV (reference sequence). Trimming at V came to 5 bases and at J to 5 bases, leaving 9 bases not matched to a gene. The CDR3: CASSLTSGGPRETQYF. The CDR3 nucleotides read TGTGCCAGCAGCCTAACTAGCGGGGGGCCCCGGGAGACCCAGTACTTC.

The CDR3 is CASSPSGVSYNEQFF. CDR3 nucleotides: TGTGCCAGCAGTCCAAGCGGGGTCTCCTACAATGAGCAGTTCTTC. The chain recombines TRBV27 with TRBJ2-1; 7 positions match TRBD2. The CDR3 loop spans 15 amino acids. Germline V CDR1 and CDR2: MNHEY, SMNVEV (reference sequence). With V trimmed by 5 bases and J by 0 bases, 4 bases remained unmatched.

The gene calls are TRBV4-1 and TRBJ2-5; D may be TRBD2 (7 bases). The germline V and J ends were trimmed by 0 bases and 8 bases, with 25 bases remaining between them. The germline gives CDR1 MGHRA, CDR2 YSYEKL. This CDR3 has 18 residues. The CDR3 DNA follows: TGCGCCAGCAGCCAAGATCCCCTTGGGGGGGGCCCTGGGAAAACCCAGTACTTC. Protein product: CASSQDPLGGGPGKTQYF.

J is TRBJ1-1 and V is TRBV7-8, with a tentative D call TRBD1 (6 bases). The CDR3 runs 15 residues. Germline V lookup: CDR1 SGHVS, CDR2 FQNEAQ. V was trimmed by 3 bases and J by 3 bases, leaving 14 bases between them. The CDR3 coding sequence is TGTGCCAGCAGCTTGCAGGAGCAGGGGTACACTGAAGCTTTCTTT. This sequence encodes CASSLQEQGYTEAFF.

This clone has only a few counts. This sequence joins TRBV28 and TRBJ2-7, with D possibly TRBD2 on 7 matching bases. The CDR3 is 15 amino acids. Trimming removed 3 bases from V and 7 bases from J, with 19 bases in between. Germline CDR1 is MDHEN and CDR2 is SYDVKM. The CDR3 DNA reads as TGTGCCAGCAGTTTTCTCCGGGGGGCCCGCCATGAGCAGTACGTC. This encodes CASSFLRGARHEQYV.

The V gene is TRBV5-4, the J gene TRBJ2-1, with 7 bases lining up with TRBD1. CDR3 length: 13 amino acids. The V gene end was trimmed by 5 bases and the J gene end by 8 bases; junction bases not matched to a gene: 7. Germline CDR1 and CDR2: SGHNT and YYREEE (reference sequence). The CDR3 loop reads CASRLQGSDEQFF. The CDR3 DNA reads TGTGCCAGCAGACTACAGGGGTCGGATGAGCAGTTCTTC.

The chain carries TRBV7-9 and TRBJ2-3, with 9 nucleotides matching TRBD2. The V gene's germline CDR1 is SEHNR and CDR2 FQNEAQ (reference sequence). The length of the CDR3 is 18 residues. V shed 1 base and J 4 bases; nucleotides not matched to a gene: 12. CDR3 sequence (DNA): TGTGCCAGCAGCTTAGTTGCGGGGGGGCCAGATTTTGCAGATACGCAGTATTTT. Its protein product is CASSLVAGGPDFADTQYF.

This chain connects TRBV4-2 to TRBJ2-5; tentative D call: TRBD2 (7 bases). There are 16 residues in the CDR3. V was clipped by 0 bases and J by 4 bases, with 15 bases between them. CDR1 and CDR2 from the germline V gene are LGHNA and YNFKEQ. This CDR3 reads CASSQDLGLGGETQYF. Here the CDR3 DNA reads TGTGCCAGCAGCCAAGATCTCGGACTAGGGGGAGAGACCCAGTACTTC.

V usage is TRBV6-1 and J usage is TRBJ1-3; D is possibly TRBD1 (5 bases). This CDR3 has 16 amino acids. The germline V gene encodes CDR1 MNHNS and CDR2 SASEGT. The V gene lost 2 bases and the J gene lost 0 bases, with 11 bases spanning the gap. CDR3 sequence (DNA): TGTGCCAGCAGTGAAACGGGAGGGGACTCTGGAAACACCATATATTTT. It is translated as CASSETGGDSGNTIYF.

This clone was counted a single time. V gene TRBV19 combines with J gene TRBJ2-7; D may be TRBD2 (6 bases). There are 17 residues in the CDR3. V shed 0 bases and J shed 1 base, with 16 bases lying between them. Germline loops: CDR1 LNHDA, CDR2 SQIVND (reference sequence). CDR3 in amino acids: CASSIDLRAGNSYEQYF. The CDR3 nucleotides read TGTGCCAGTAGTATAGATCTACGGGCGGGGAATTCCTACGAGCAGTACTTC. Supplemented by reference TRBV19 and TRBJ2-7, the full variable domain reads DGGITQSPKYLFRKEGQNVTLSCEQNLNHDAMYWYRQDPGQGLRLIYYSQIVNDFQKGDIAEGYSVSREKKESFPLTVTSAQKNPTAFYLCASSIDLRAGNSYEQYFGPGTRLTVT.

This chain uses TRBV28 with TRBJ2-7; D possibly corresponds to TRBD2 (7 bases). CDR1 is MDHEN and CDR2 is SYDVKM in the germline V gene. Trimming removed 10 bases from V and 3 bases from J, with 16 bases in between. This CDR3 comprises 13 residues. The CDR3 region is CATRGASFYEQYF. CDR3 bases: TGTGCCACCCGGGGGGCTAGCTTCTACGAGCAGTACTTC.

This chain uses TRBV28 with TRBJ2-3, with TRBD2 matching over 7 bases. Germline V gene sequence: CDR1 MDHEN, CDR2 SYDVKM. The V and J ends lost 6 bases and 7 bases, in that order; junction bases with no gene match: 10. This CDR3 has 14 amino acids. CDR3 region: CASSPAGILHTQYF. In DNA, the CDR3 is TGTGCCAGCAGCCCAGCGGGGATCTTACATACGCAGTATTTT.

The chain is built from TRBV9 and TRBJ2-3; possibly TRBD1 for D (6 bases). Germline V CDR1 and CDR2: SGDLS, YYNGEE. There are 14 residues in the CDR3. V was shortened by 1 base and J by 5 bases, with 11 bases between the two germline ends. The CDR3 spells CASSVQGLVDTQYF. DNA for the CDR3: TGTGCCAGCAGCGTACAGGGGCTCGTAGATACGCAGTATTTT.

This rearrangement joins TRBV27 to TRBJ1-3, with 7 bases lining up with TRBD1. This CDR3 region has 14 residues. V gave up 6 bases and J gave up 1 base; unmatched junction bases: 3. Germline V CDR1 and CDR2: MNHEY, SMNVEV (reference sequence). The DNA of the CDR3 is TGTGCCAGCAGGGCCAGGGGGTCTGGAAACACCATATATTTT. As protein: CASRARGSGNTIYF.

The genes are TRBV14 and TRBJ1-2; D call uncertain. Trimming removed 3 bases from V and 3 bases from J, with 14 bases in between. CDR3 length equals 15 residues. Per the germline V gene, CDR1 is SGHDN and CDR2 is FVKESK. This chain's CDR3 is CASSHVGQGYYGYTF. CDR3 nucleotide sequence: TGTGCCAGCAGCCACGTGGGCCAAGGCTACTATGGCTACACCTTC.

The rearrangement uses TRBV5-1 and TRBJ1-2; D unclear. This CDR3 is 12 amino acids long. Trimming cost V 0 bases and J 8 bases, with 8 bases left between them. The germline gives CDR1 SGHRS, CDR2 YFSETQ. The CDR3 reads CASSLGGLGYTF. In nucleotides, the CDR3 is TGCGCCAGCAGCTTGGGCGGCCTAGGCTACACCTTC.

The J gene is TRBJ1-2, the V gene TRBV21-1; no DNA check was done on the table's D call, TRBD1. TRBV21-1 represents a pseudogene. The CDR3 runs 14 residues. CDR3 DNA: TGTGCCAGCAGCAAGGGGGCAGGGGCCTATGGCTACACCTTC. The encoded protein is CASSKGAGAYGYTF.

The CDR3 region has the DNA TGTGCCAGCAGTTTACCAGGGGGGAATAATTCACCCCTCCACTTT. Its protein product is CASSLPGGNNSPLHF. The chain employs TRBV27 and TRBJ1-6; 7 nucleotides align to TRBD1. CDR3 length equals 15 residues. V shed 2 bases, J shed 5 bases, and the junction held 3 bases outside the gene matches. Germline CDR1 MNHEY, CDR2 SMNVEV (reference sequence).

The rearrangement links TRBV7-9 to TRBJ2-3; 8 nucleotides match TRBD1. CDR1 SEHNR and CDR2 FQNEAQ come from the germline V gene (reference sequence). The CDR3 consists of 16 residues. V lost 5 bases and J lost 1; bases outside the gene matches: 8. The CDR3 DNA reads as TGTGCCAGCAGCCCGACGGACAGGGCGGGCACAGATACGCAGTATTTT. Amino acid sequence: CASSPTDRAGTDTQYF.

The V call is TRBV7-9, the J call TRBJ2-1; 8 bases match TRBD2. The CDR3 extends over 14 amino acids. The V and J ends lost 10 bases and 5 bases, in that order; junction bases with no gene match: 10. CDR1 SEHNR and CDR2 FQNEAQ come from the germline V gene (reference sequence). CDR3 region: CATRTGLVNNEQFF. As DNA, the CDR3 is TGTGCCACCCGAACGGGACTAGTTAACAATGAGCAGTTCTTC.

The J gene is TRBJ2-7, the V gene TRBV5-6, with 7 bases that match TRBD1. Looked up from germline, CDR1 is SGHDT and CDR2 is YYEEEE. CDR3 length equals 12 residues. Trimming removed 3 bases from V and 6 bases from J; junction bases left unmatched: 3. The CDR3 region has the DNA TGTGCCAGCAGCTCGACAGGGTCCGAGCAGTACTTC. It codes for CASSSTGSEQYF.

The chain combines TRBV7-6 with TRBJ2-2; a possible D gene is TRBD1 (6 bases). Germline CDR1 is SGHVS and CDR2 is FNYEAQ. Trimming removed 2 bases from V and 1 base from J, with 8 bases in between. The CDR3 contains 15 residues. The CDR3 DNA reads TGTGCCAGCAGCTTATTAGGGGGGAACACCGGGGAGCTGTTTTTT. This sequence encodes CASSLLGGNTGELFF.

This clone showed up just a few times. This chain connects TRBV28 to TRBJ1-5; 11 bases match TRBD1. This CDR3 is built from 16 residues. The trim removed 2 bases at V and 9 bases at J, leaving 9 bases unmatched. The V gene's germline CDR1 is MDHEN and CDR2 SYDVKM. The CDR3 nucleotides are TGTGCCAGCAGTTTAGAAGGGACAGGGGGGTGGGGGCCCCAGCATTTT. Translated: CASSLEGTGGWGPQHF.

The chain carries TRBV6-1 and TRBJ1-1; 7 bases are a match to TRBD1. With V trimmed by 3 bases and J by 14 bases, 12 bases remained unmatched. In germline, CDR1 is MNHNS, CDR2 SASEGT. The CDR3 loop spans 13 amino acids. The CDR3 nucleotides are TGTGCCAGCAGTGAGATCGGGGAGACAGGGCGATTCTTT. Translating it yields CASSEIGETGRFF.

The V and J genes are TRBV7-9 and TRBJ1-2, with 7 positions matching TRBD1. Losses at the gene ends were 1 base for V and 5 bases for J; bases not matched to a gene: 1. The germline CDR1 and CDR2 sequences are SEHNR and FQNEAQ (reference sequence). The CDR3 has 13 residues. The CDR3 region is CASSLGTGYGYTF. In nucleotides, the CDR3 is TGTGCCAGCAGCTTAGGGACAGGATATGGCTACACCTTC.

V gene TRBV7-3 combines with J gene TRBJ2-1, with a possible D match to TRBD1 (5 bases). The germline CDR1 and CDR2 sequences are SGHTA and FQGTGA. This CDR3 spans 15 amino acids. Trimming pared 4 bases from V and 8 bases from J, leaving 18 bases between. CDR3 DNA: TGTGCCAGCAGCTCGACAATTAGGGGTAGGGATGAGCAGTTCTTC. Protein sequence: CASSSTIRGRDEQFF.

The V call is TRBV9, the J call TRBJ1-2; D perhaps matches TRBD1 (5 bases). Trimming shortened V by 3 bases and J by 4 bases, and 16 bases separated the two germline ends. Germline V CDR1 and CDR2: SGDLS, YYNGEE. This CDR3 region has 15 residues. The CDR3 spells CASSEGDAGGYGYTF. CDR3 nucleotide sequence: TGTGCCAGCAGCGAAGGGGACGCCGGGGGCTATGGCTACACCTTC.

The V and J genes are TRBV6-1 and TRBJ2-1; 12 bases match TRBD2. Germline lookup yields CDR1 MNHNS and CDR2 SASEGT. This CDR3 spans 15 amino acids. Trimming cost V 1 base and J 6 bases; bases outside gene matches: 1. CDR3 sequence: CASSEELAGGNEQFF. The CDR3 DNA is TGTGCCAGCAGTGAAGAACTAGCGGGGGGCAATGAGCAGTTCTTC.